The 2 T cell receptor beta chains below all came from one sample that was sequenced in a study of prognosis after radiotherapy for stage I lung cancer. Two-round multiplex PCR, the amplification method, yielded TCR beta CDR3 from genomic DNA. Every TRBV and TRBJ gene had its own specific primer in first-round PCR. TCRdb re-called the multiplex PCR reads with MiXCR, one entry per CDR3 protein. The sample shows fewer than 20,000 distinct CDR3 sequences, about 15% of them seen only once. This sample comprised PBMCs, obtained before or after stereotactic body radiation therapy (not recorded which). These receptors all come from a donor over 45 with non-small cell lung cancer.

This clonotype was recorded at least ten times. The chain recombines TRBV6-1 with TRBJ2-7, with 7 bases identical to TRBD2. Looked up from germline, CDR1 is MNHNS and CDR2 is SASEGT. With 6 bases clipped from V and 0 bases from J, the junction kept 11 bases outside the gene matches. This CDR3 region has 16 residues. The CDR3 nucleotides are TGTGCCAGCAGCGTAGGGGACGGGAGGTTCTCCTACGAGCAGTACTTC. It specifies CASSVGDGRFSYEQYF.

In its sample, this clonotype was seen many times. V gene TRBV2 combines with J gene TRBJ2-3; D tentatively fits TRBD1 or TRBD2 (5 bases each). The CDR3 covers 15 residues. Deletions cut 7 bases from V and 5 bases from J, with 19 bases between. In germline, CDR1 is SNHLY, CDR2 FYNNEI. The CDR3 DNA follows: TGTGCCAGCACCCCCTTGAGGGGACCACGAGATACGCAGTATTTT. Translation gives CASTPLRGPRDTQYF.